A selection of T cell receptor beta chains follows, all from one sample in a study of T cells after yellow fever vaccination. Using its own MiXCR run on the 5' RACE reads, TCRdb lists one record per CDR3 protein. The sample contains about 350,000 distinct CDR3 sequences, more than 9% of which appear only once. The source material was PBMCs, sampled on the day of the first yellow fever vaccination. Source of these receptors: a man aged 18-30 years who received the YFV17D yellow fever vaccine. CDR3s include the opening cysteine and the closing phenylalanine or tryptophan. A D gene is named only where the DNA matches it firmly. Where a row states a size, it is once, few, many or the class of an expanded clone; other rows omit it.

clone_size | j_call | d_call | v_call | cdr3_aa | cdr3_nt
NA | TRBJ2-1 | NA | TRBV12-3/TRBV12-4 | CASSLTSEQFF | TGTGCCAGCAGTTTGACTAGTGAGCAGTTCTTC
few | TRBJ2-3 | TRBD1 | TRBV5-1 | CASSSPGTASTDTQYF | TGCGCCAGCAGCAGCCCCGGGACAGCGAGCACAGATACGCAGTATTTT
NA | TRBJ1-1 | NA | TRBV4-2 | CASSQDPGGGNTEAFF | TGTGCCAGCAGCCAAGATCCCGGCGGGGGGAACACTGAAGCTTTCTTT
NA | TRBJ2-1 | NA | TRBV7-2 | CASSLLGGGPYNEQFF | TGTGCCAGCAGCTTATTGGGCGGGGGCCCCTACAATGAGCAGTTCTTC
many | TRBJ2-3 | NA | TRBV7-8 | CASSFSSASTDTQYF | TGTGCCAGCAGCTTTTCTAGTGCTAGCACAGATACGCAGTATTTT
few | TRBJ2-7 | NA | TRBV19 | CASSLRDTYEQYF | TGTGCCAGTAGCCTCCGGGACACCTACGAGCAGTACTTC
few | TRBJ1-1 | NA | TRBV18 | CASSPWGGTEAFF | TGTGCCAGCTCACCGTGGGGGGGGACTGAAGCTTTCTTT
NA | TRBJ2-3 | TRBD1 | TRBV12-3/TRBV12-4 | CASSLAQGQGSDTQYF | TGTGCCAGCAGTTTAGCGCAGGGACAGGGCTCAGATACGCAGTATTTT
NA | TRBJ1-5 | NA | TRBV7-2 | CASSSQGGSNQPQHF | TGTGCCAGCAGCTCACAGGGAGGGTCCAATCAGCCCCAGCATTTT
NA | TRBJ1-5 | NA | TRBV20-1 | CSARDRVGNQPQHF | TGCAGTGCTAGAGATCGGGTCGGAAATCAGCCCCAGCATTTT
few | TRBJ1-2 | TRBD1 | TRBV12-3/TRBV12-4 | CASSRDSLYYGYTF | TGTGCCAGCAGCAGGGACAGCCTCTACTATGGCTACACCTTC
NA | TRBJ2-1 | NA | TRBV19 | CASRSLASNYEQFF | TGTGCCAGTAGAAGCCTAGCAAGTAACTATGAGCAGTTCTTC
few | TRBJ1-1 | NA | TRBV27 | CASSVGRTAGTFF | TGTGCCAGCAGTGTTGGTCGGACGGCCGGAACTTTCTTT
NA | TRBJ2-1 | NA | TRBV19 | CASSNRASYNEQFF | TGTGCCAGTAGTAACCGGGCCTCCTACAATGAGCAGTTCTTC
NA | TRBJ1-1 | TRBD1 | TRBV19 | CASNDRGREAFF | TGTGCCAGTAATGACAGGGGGAGAGAAGCTTTCTTT
NA | TRBJ2-5 | TRBD2 | TRBV12-3/TRBV12-4 | CASSFWRLAGGGETQYF | TGTGCCAGCAGTTTCTGGAGACTAGCGGGGGGAGGGGAGACCCAGTACTTC
few | TRBJ2-3 | NA | TRBV15 | CATSRVRDTQYF | TGTGCCACCAGCAGAGTTCGAGATACGCAGTATTTT
few | TRBJ2-3 | NA | TRBV5-1 | CASSLSTGLTDTQYF | TGCGCCAGCAGCTTGAGTACAGGCCTCACAGATACGCAGTATTTT
NA | TRBJ2-3 | TRBD2 | TRBV7-6 | CASSSGGPNTDTQYF | TGTGCCAGCAGCTCGGGGGGGCCGAACACAGATACGCAGTATTTT
many | TRBJ1-2 | NA | TRBV12-3/TRBV12-4 | CASSVWRRGYGYTF | TGTGCCAGCAGCGTGTGGAGGAGGGGCTATGGCTACACCTTC
few | TRBJ2-1 | TRBD2 | TRBV7-7 | CASSPGGVGNEQFF | TGTGCTAGCAGCCCCGGGGGGGTCGGCAATGAGCAGTTCTTC
many | TRBJ2-3 | TRBD1 | TRBV4-2 | CASRSDAGGLSDTQYF | TGTGCCAGCAGATCAGATGCAGGGGGTCTGTCGGATACGCAGTATTTT
NA | TRBJ1-4 | NA | TRBV25-1 | CASSDGVVLGEKLFF | TGTGCCAGCAGTGACGGCGTCGTTTTAGGTGAAAAACTGTTTTTT
few | TRBJ2-3 | NA | TRBV4-3 | CASSRTGQSTDTQYF | TGCGCCAGCAGTCGCACTGGGCAGTCCACAGATACGCAGTATTTT
few | TRBJ2-4 | NA | TRBV4-1 | CASSQNRLLIAKNIQYF | TGCGCCAGCAGCCAGAATCGCCTGCTCATAGCCAAAAACATTCAGTACTTC
few | TRBJ1-3 | NA | TRBV27 | CASRTIGSGNTIYF | TGTGCCAGCAGGACGATAGGCTCTGGAAACACCATATATTTT
few | TRBJ1-2 | NA | TRBV9 | CASSRWGGQESYGYTF | TGTGCCAGCAGCCGATGGGGAGGGCAGGAGTCCTATGGCTACACCTTC
NA | TRBJ2-1 | TRBD2 | TRBV4-3 | CASSRGGGIYNEQFF | TGCGCCAGCAGCCGCGGGGGGGGGATATACAATGAGCAGTTCTTC
NA | TRBJ1-2 | TRBD1 | TRBV6-5 | CASSYRIPGQGANGYTF | TGTGCCAGCAGTTACCGGATTCCTGGACAGGGGGCCAATGGCTACACCTTC
few | TRBJ2-3 | NA | TRBV7-2 | CASSPGTVADTQYF | TGTGCCAGCAGCCCTGGGACGGTGGCAGATACGCAGTATTTT
NA | TRBJ2-5 | TRBD2 | TRBV5-4 | CASSLGLASGRETQYF | TGTGCCAGCAGCTTGGGGCTGGCTAGCGGAAGGGAGACCCAGTACTTC
NA | TRBJ2-7 | TRBD2 | TRBV29-1 | CSVLVGQGGYEQYF | TGCAGCGTTTTGGTAGGGCAGGGAGGGTACGAGCAGTACTTC
NA | TRBJ1-1 | TRBD1 | TRBV12-3/TRBV12-4 | CASSLGQAKNTEAFF | TGTGCCAGCAGTCTAGGACAGGCCAAAAACACTGAAGCTTTCTTT
NA | TRBJ1-6 | NA | TRBV6-1 | CASRGIFSSSYNSPLHF | TGTGCCAGCAGGGGGATTTTTTCTAGCTCCTATAATTCACCCCTCCACTTT
many | TRBJ1-2 | NA | TRBV5-1 | CASSLSAYGYTF | TGCGCCAGCAGCTTGTCTGCATATGGCTACACCTTC
few | TRBJ2-5 | NA | TRBV4-3 | CASSQEGGGFGTQYF | TGCGCCAGCAGCCAAGAGGGGGGAGGATTTGGGACCCAGTACTTC
few | TRBJ1-2 | NA | TRBV6-5 | CASSSDRRSYTF | TGTGCCAGCAGTTCCGACAGACGAAGCTACACCTTC
many | TRBJ2-3 | TRBD2 | TRBV15 | CATSRERGGPDTQYF | TGTGCCACCAGCAGAGAGCGGGGGGGCCCAGATACGCAGTATTTT
NA | TRBJ1-1 | NA | TRBV7-2 | CASSRGKSTEAFF | TGTGCCAGCAGCCGAGGGAAATCAACTGAAGCTTTCTTT
NA | TRBJ1-1 | NA | TRBV25-1 | CASRRGGLGTEAFF | TGTGCCAGCAGGAGAGGCGGTTTGGGCACTGAAGCTTTCTTT
few | TRBJ1-5 | NA | TRBV20-1 | CSAQGHDSNQPQHF | TGCAGTGCTCAGGGACACGATAGCAATCAGCCCCAGCATTTT
few | TRBJ1-1 | NA | TRBV18 | CASSTGSGTEAFF | TGTGCCAGCTCAACGGGGTCGGGGACTGAAGCTTTCTTT
NA | TRBJ2-7 | NA | TRBV30 | CAWRRAGAYEQYF | TGTGCCTGGAGACGGGCAGGGGCCTACGAGCAGTACTTC
NA | TRBJ1-4 | TRBD1 | TRBV19 | CASSRKDRGTTNEKLFF | TGTGCCAGTAGCCGCAAGGACAGGGGAACAACTAATGAAAAACTGTTTTTT
many | TRBJ2-3 | NA | TRBV5-6 | CASSLGPYTDTQYF | TGTGCCAGCAGCTTGGGCCCGTACACAGATACGCAGTATTTT
few | TRBJ1-2 | NA | TRBV20-1 | CSAIVGGGYGYTF | TGCAGTGCCATCGTGGGGGGCGGCTATGGCTACACCTTC
few | TRBJ2-3 | TRBD2 | TRBV6-1 | CASSPPPGGGATDTQYF | TGTGCCAGCAGTCCCCCTCCGGGCGGGGGGGCAACAGATACGCAGTATTTT
NA | TRBJ2-3 | TRBD2 | TRBV5-1 | CASSPGVAGGPDTQYF | TGCGCCAGCAGCCCTGGGGTAGCGGGGGGGCCGGATACGCAGTATTTT
few | TRBJ1-5 | NA | TRBV2 | CASSASGNSNQPQHF | TGTGCCAGCAGTGCCTCGGGGAATAGCAATCAGCCCCAGCATTTT
NA | TRBJ2-3 | TRBD2 | TRBV25-1 | CASSEPGRGGTDTQYF | TGTGCCAGCAGTGAACCGGGACGGGGGGGGACAGATACGCAGTATTTT
few | TRBJ2-2 | NA | TRBV6-1 | CASSERGKTGELFF | TGTGCCAGCAGTGAAAGGGGAAAAACCGGGGAGCTGTTTTTT
NA | TRBJ1-2 | TRBD1 | TRBV7-2 | CASSPRGDRNGYTF | TGTGCCAGCAGCCCTCGGGGGGACAGGAATGGCTACACCTTC
NA | TRBJ2-1 | NA | TRBV24-1 | CATEGGSYNEQFF | TGTGCCACCGAAGGTGGTTCCTACAATGAGCAGTTCTTC
many | TRBJ2-3 | NA | TRBV12-3/TRBV12-4 | CASTSVRGADTQYF | TGTGCCAGCACCTCAGTGCGGGGCGCAGATACGCAGTATTTT
NA | TRBJ1-6 | NA | TRBV27 | CASSLGNPGVSPLHF | TGTGCCAGCAGTTTGGGGAACCCAGGGGTTTCACCCCTCCACTTT
few | TRBJ2-5 | TRBD2 | TRBV9 | CASSPRRLAGWETQYF | TGTGCCAGCAGCCCCCGGAGACTAGCAGGTTGGGAGACCCAGTACTTC